This TCR beta chain was recovered during a study of monozygotic twins with inflammatory bowel disease. Notes on the study in general: IBD patients had lower TCRbeta diversity (inverse Simpson) than healthy co-twins. Concordance status among twins (concordant versus discordant) showed no link to repertoire similarity, possibly from limited power.

Blood (2.5 ml) was collected from every donor individually. CDR1 SGHKS and CDR2 YYEKEE come from the germline V gene (reference sequence). The CDR3 consists of 16 residues. Notes on this clonotype: No antigen is known for it.

Around 4,000 ng of total RNA went into each TCR library. TCRdb reprocessed the 5' RACE reads and keeps a single row for each CDR3 protein, giving no DNA. This sample's table has approximately 400,000 distinct CDR3 sequences. The rearrangement uses TRBV5-5 and TRBJ2-5; the D gene TCRdb calls, TRBD1, cannot be checked with no DNA. Source material: blood. The sequence was obtained from a human donor with ulcerative colitis or Crohn's disease, or a healthy co-twin of an affected twin (not recorded which). Here the CDR3 reads CASSSRDEDPQETQYF.